One and the same sample provided the 25 T cell receptor beta chains below, sequenced in a study of cytomegalovirus exposure and HLA in healthy donors. Measured with immunoSEQ multiplex PCR; TCRdb has only the in-frame clones, and not every one. The repertoire holds around 250,000 clones, with around 89% as singletons. The sequencing input was PBMCs. Every receptor here comes from a woman under 30 in good health and CMV-seronegative.

J is TRBJ2-1 and V is TRBV5-6, with TRBD1 identical over 9 bases. Germline V gene data show CDR1 as SGHDT and CDR2 as YYEEEE. This CDR3 is built from 16 residues. The trim removed 1 base at V and 9 bases at J, leaving 11 bases unmatched. The CDR3 DNA sequence: TGTGCCAGCAGCTTGCCCGGGGACAGGGAAATTGGTGAGCAGTTCTTC. As protein: CASSLPGDREIGEQFF.

CDR3 nucleotide sequence: TGTGCCAGCAGTTACTCGGGAGGATATGCGTCCTACGAGCAGTACTTC. It yields the protein CASSYSGGYASYEQYF. The chain recombines TRBV6-5 with TRBJ2-7; possible D gene TRBD2, 6 bases. Deletions cut 0 bases from V and 1 base from J, with 13 bases between. CDR1 is MNHEY and CDR2 is SVGAGI in the germline V gene. This CDR3 has 16 amino acids.

This chain uses TRBV4-1 with TRBJ1-4, with 9 bases that match TRBD1. The CDR3 runs 14 residues. CDR1 is MGHRA and CDR2 is YSYEKL in the germline V gene. After removal of 5 bases from V and 6 bases from J, the junction contained 4 bases not matched to a gene. CDR3 loop: CASSERTGDEKLFF. The CDR3 region has the DNA TGCGCCAGCAGCGAACGGACAGGGGATGAAAAACTGTTTTTT.

This clone appeared a single time. The gene calls are TRBV2 and TRBJ1-3; weak D call: TRBD1 (5 bases). The germline V and J ends were trimmed by 1 base and 0 bases, with 10 bases remaining between them. The CDR3 contains 16 residues. From germline, CDR1 is SNHLY and CDR2 FYNNEI. The CDR3 reads CASSEGTSISGNTIYF. CDR3 DNA: TGTGCCAGCAGTGAAGGGACATCCATCTCTGGAAACACCATATATTTT.

This clone was counted a few times. The chain is built from TRBV2 and TRBJ1-2, with TRBD1 matching 8 bases. The CDR3 extends over 14 amino acids. Germline-derived CDR1 and CDR2 are SNHLY and FYNNEI. J was trimmed by 2 bases and V by 4 bases; bases with no gene match: 3. CDR3 region: CASSVWTGNYGYTF. In DNA, the CDR3 is TGTGCCAGCAGTGTTTGGACAGGGAACTATGGCTACACCTTC.

The J gene is TRBJ2-5, the V gene TRBV5-8, with 8 bases that match TRBD2. Germline V lookup: CDR1 SGHTS, CDR2 YDEGEE. The CDR3 spans 13 residues. The ends lost 4 bases at V and 5 bases at J; junction bases unmatched: 4. CDR3 DNA: TGTGCCAGCAGCCCCGGGAGGGTGGAGACCCAGTACTTC. Protein: CASSPGRVETQYF.

The chain joins TRBV19 to TRBJ2-3; 7 nucleotides align to TRBD1. The junction had 7 bases not matched to a gene; V was cut back by 4 bases and J by 3 bases. Germline lookup yields CDR1 LNHDA and CDR2 SQIVND (reference sequence). The CDR3 length is 15 residues. CDR3 bases: TGTGCCAGTAGTACGACACCGGACAGGACAGATACGCAGTATTTT. As protein: CASSTTPDRTDTQYF.

The chain joins TRBV27 to TRBJ2-7; D not certain. Trimming took 5 bases from V and 2 from J, leaving 13 bases between them. The CDR3 sequence is 14 residues long. Looked up from germline, CDR1 is MNHEY and CDR2 is SMNVEV (reference sequence). Here the CDR3 DNA reads TGTGCCAGCAGTCTTGGGTGGGCCCCCTACGAGCAGTACTTC. Translating it yields CASSLGWAPYEQYF.

This chain uses TRBV4-3 with TRBJ2-3, with a tentative D call TRBD2 (7 bases). The CDR3 is made up of 17 amino acids. Germline V lookup: CDR1 LGHNA, CDR2 YSLEER. Deletions cut 4 bases from V and 4 bases from J, with 21 bases between. The CDR3 sequence is CASSLGGGLLGADTQYF. The CDR3 DNA follows: TGCGCCAGCAGCCTAGGGGGGGGCCTATTAGGGGCAGATACGCAGTATTTT.

CDR3 nucleotide sequence: TGTGCCAGCAACTTTGGAACGGGGGCGAACACCGGGGAGCTGTTTTTT. Translation: CASNFGTGANTGELFF. This sequence joins TRBV28 and TRBJ2-2, with D possibly matching TRBD2 (6 bases). V dropped 7 bases and J dropped 0 bases, with 15 bases sitting between them. Germline V gene sequence: CDR1 MDHEN, CDR2 SYDVKM. The CDR3 has 16 amino acids.

The V gene is TRBV29-1, the J gene TRBJ1-2; D unclear. The CDR3 length is 13 residues. Germline CDR1 and CDR2: SQVTM and ANQGSEA. The V gene lost 4 bases and the J gene lost 8 bases, with 17 bases spanning the gap. The CDR3 DNA sequence: TGCAGCGTTGGTGACGGGAATGAGAGCGGCTACACCTTC. Its translation: CSVGDGNESGYTF.

CDR3 sequence reads: CASSLAASDYGYTF. The CDR3 DNA sequence: TGTGCCAGCAGCTTAGCGGCCAGCGACTATGGCTACACCTTC. The gene calls are TRBV7-9 and TRBJ1-2, with D unresolved. Germline V CDR1 and CDR2: SEHNR, FQNEAQ (reference sequence). Deletions cut 0 bases from V and 3 bases from J, with 8 bases between. This CDR3 comprises 14 residues. Drawing the rest from reference TRBV7-9 and TRBJ1-2, the complete variable domain is DTGVSQNPRHKITKRGQNVTFRCDPISEHNRLYWYRQTLGQGPEFLTYFQNEAQLEKSRLLSDRFSAERPKGSFSTLEIQRTEQGDSAMYLCASSLAASDYGYTFGSGTRLTVV.

The DNA for the CDR3 is TGTGCCAGCAGTTACCCCCTACGTGGCGGGGAGCTGTTTTTT. This gives the protein CASSYPLRGGELFF. The chain recombines TRBV6-5 with TRBJ2-2, with D unresolved. The CDR3 is made up of 14 amino acids. The V end was cut by 2 bases, the J end by 7 bases, with 11 bases between. Germline CDR1 MNHEY, CDR2 SVGAGI.

This clone was detected once. The chain joins TRBV10-3 to TRBJ1-5, with D perhaps TRBD1 (5 bases). The V gene lost 0 bases and the J gene lost 4 bases, with 10 bases spanning the gap. Germline loops: CDR1 ENHRY, CDR2 SYGVKD. The CDR3 spans 15 residues. The CDR3 nucleotides are TGTGCCATCAGTGAGTCCCAGGGTTGGAATCAGCCCCAGCATTTT. Residues: CAISESQGWNQPQHF.

V and J are TRBV28 and TRBJ1-6; the D gene is possibly TRBD1 (5 bases). Trimming took 5 bases from V and 9 from J, leaving 17 bases between them. Germline CDR1 reads MDHEN; CDR2 reads SYDVKM. The CDR3 is 15 residues long. This CDR3 reads CASSPGAAGGSPLHF. The CDR3 nucleotides read TGTGCCAGCAGTCCCGGGGCCGCCGGGGGTTCACCCCTCCACTTT. Complete variable domain (other parts from reference TRBV28 and TRBJ1-6): DVKVTQSSRYLVKRTGEKVFLECVQDMDHENMFWYRQDPGLGLRLIYFSYDVKMKEKGDIPEGYSVSREKKERFSLILESASTNQTSMYLCASSPGAAGGSPLHFGNGTRLTVT.

The chain carries TRBV7-6 and TRBJ1-4, with a tentative D call TRBD1 (5 bases). Germline assignment: CDR1 SGHVS and CDR2 FNYEAQ. CDR3 length: 13 residues. V shed 4 bases and J shed 6 bases, with 9 bases lying between them. The CDR3 is CASSYQGYEKLFF. The DNA of the CDR3 is TGTGCCAGCAGCTACCAGGGTTATGAAAAACTGTTTTTT.

The chain has TRBV9 and TRBJ2-1; tentative D call: TRBD1 (5 bases). The CDR3 loop spans 12 amino acids. Germline values: CDR1 SGDLS, CDR2 YYNGEE. The V gene lost 5 bases and the J gene lost 8 bases, with 11 bases spanning the gap. CDR3 sequence: CASRGELDEQFF. As DNA, the CDR3 is TGTGCCAGCAGAGGGGAATTGGATGAGCAGTTCTTC.

The gene calls are TRBV7-2 and TRBJ2-5, with 8 bases fitting TRBD2. The trim removed 4 bases at V and 4 bases at J, leaving 8 bases unmatched. The CDR3 is made up of 15 amino acids. In germline, CDR1 is SGHTA, CDR2 FQGNSA. The CDR3, as DNA: TGTGCCAGCAGCTCGTTCACTAGCGGTCGAGAGACCCAGTACTTC. Its translation is CASSSFTSGRETQYF.

The gene calls are TRBV7-9 and TRBJ1-4, with D unclear. The germline V gene encodes CDR1 SEHNR and CDR2 FQNEAQ (reference sequence). V was trimmed by 3 bases and J by 7 bases, leaving 6 bases between them. CDR3 length equals 12 residues. The CDR3: CASSLNGEKLFF. For the CDR3, the DNA is TGTGCCAGCAGCTTGAACGGTGAAAAACTGTTTTTT. Based on the CDR3 plus reference TRBV7-9 and TRBJ1-4, the full variable domain is DTGVSQNPRHKITKRGQNVTFRCDPISEHNRLYWYRQTLGQGPEFLTYFQNEAQLEKSRLLSDRFSAERPKGSFSTLEIQRTEQGDSAMYLCASSLNGEKLFFGSGTQLSVL.

The chain has TRBV10-1 and TRBJ1-1; D is uncertain. V dropped 0 bases and J dropped 6 bases, with 8 bases sitting between them. Germline CDR1 reads WNHNN; CDR2 reads SYGVQD (reference sequence). CDR3 length equals 13 residues. CDR3 sequence (DNA): TGCGCCAGCAGTGAGTCGAAGGGAGCTGAAGCTTTCTTT. Translated, it gives CASSESKGAEAFF.

V gene TRBV11-2 combines with J gene TRBJ1-2; D gene uncertain. Germline loops: CDR1 SGHAT, CDR2 FQNNGV. The length of the CDR3 is 17 residues. The V end lost 0 bases, the J end lost 0 bases, and 14 bases lay between the germline ends. CDR3 residues: CASSLEREGPANYGYTF. The CDR3 nucleotides are TGTGCCAGCAGCTTAGAGCGGGAAGGACCGGCTAACTATGGCTACACCTTC.

The chain recombines TRBV7-9 with TRBJ1-5; TRBD1 agrees at 9 bases. The junction had 3 bases not matched to a gene; V was cut back by 5 bases and J by 7 bases. The length of the CDR3 is 13 residues. Looked up from germline, CDR1 is SEHNR and CDR2 is FQNEAQ (reference sequence). CDR3 coding DNA: TGTGCCAGCAGCGAGACAGGGGGGCAGCCCCAGCATTTT. Its protein is CASSETGGQPQHF.

The chain couples TRBV28 to TRBJ2-1; TRBD2 matches 7 bases. The CDR3 sequence is 19 residues long. With V trimmed by 5 bases and J by 0 bases, 16 bases remained unmatched. CDR1 is MDHEN and CDR2 is SYDVKM in the germline V gene. DNA of the CDR3: TGTGCCAGCAGTCCGCTACGGGACTACCCCCTGAGCTCCTACAATGAGCAGTTCTTC. Encoded protein: CASSPLRDYPLSSYNEQFF.

This chain uses TRBV28 with TRBJ2-4; maybe TRBD2 (6 bases). The CDR3 runs to 15 residues. The germline V and J ends were trimmed by 7 bases and 3 bases, with 16 bases remaining between them. Germline-derived CDR1 and CDR2 are MDHEN and SYDVKM. The DNA of the CDR3 is TGTGCCAGCACCCGGGACTCCGAGGACAAAAACATTCAGTACTTC. Its protein product is CASTRDSEDKNIQYF.

The CDR3 is CASILQGYSNQPQHF. CDR3 bases: TGTGCCAGCATCCTACAGGGCTATAGCAATCAGCCCCAGCATTTT. The chain links TRBV6-6 to TRBJ1-5; D might be TRBD1 (6 bases). V was clipped by 7 bases and J by 0 bases, with 13 bases between them. The length of the CDR3 is 15 residues. CDR1 and CDR2 (germline): MNHNY, SVGAGI (reference sequence).